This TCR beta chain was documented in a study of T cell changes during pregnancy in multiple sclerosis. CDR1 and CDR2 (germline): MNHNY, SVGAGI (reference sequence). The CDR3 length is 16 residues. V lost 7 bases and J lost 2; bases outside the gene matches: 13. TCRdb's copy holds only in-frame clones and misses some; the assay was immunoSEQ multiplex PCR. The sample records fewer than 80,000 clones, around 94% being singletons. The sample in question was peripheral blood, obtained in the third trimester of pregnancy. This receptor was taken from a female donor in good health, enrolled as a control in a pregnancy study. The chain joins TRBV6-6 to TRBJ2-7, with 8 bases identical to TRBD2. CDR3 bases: TGTGCCAGCAACTCCTTGGGAATCGGGGGGGCCTACGAGCAGTACTTC. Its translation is CASNSLGIGGAYEQYF.